The rows below give T cell receptor beta chains drawn from one sample of a study of CD8+CD57+ T cells in acquired aplastic anemia. One entry per CDR3 protein results from TCRdb running MiXCR on the reads. This sample has 150,000 to 200,000 distinct CDR3 sequences, with approximately 44% found just once. Sequenced: sorted CD4+, CD8+, or CD8+CD57+ T cells (not recorded which) from PBMCs. Every receptor here comes from a human donor in good health. Both conserved end residues are part of each CDR3. The D gene is left open where the match is weak. The size entry is marked missing in some rows and otherwise reads once, few, many or a size class.

CDR3aa	CDR3nt	abundance	j_gene	v_gene	d_gene
CASSVSATTSTDTQYF	TGTGCCAGCAGCGTATCAGCGACAACTAGCACAGATACGCAGTATTTT	many	TRBJ2-3	TRBV9	.
CSARDETGGETQYF	TGCAGTGCTAGAGATGAGACAGGTGGGGAGACCCAGTACTTC	.	TRBJ2-5	TRBV20-1	.
CASSESRGPSEQYF	TGTGCCAGCAGTGAAAGCAGGGGACCGAGCGAGCAGTACTTC	many	TRBJ2-7	TRBV2	.
CATSDFTGTGGGEQYF	TGTGCCACCAGTGATTTTACCGGGACAGGAGGCGGGGAGCAGTACTTC	.	TRBJ2-7	TRBV24-1	TRBD1
CAISDSSGRSTDTQYF	TGTGCCATCAGTGACTCTAGCGGGAGATCAACAGATACGCAGTATTTT	.	TRBJ2-3	TRBV6-4	TRBD2
CASSPKAGEPSYNEQFF	TGTGCCAGCAGCCCCAAGGCGGGGGAGCCCTCCTACAATGAGCAGTTCTTC	.	TRBJ2-1	TRBV9	TRBD2
CASSPAQGATNYGYTF	TGTGCCAGCAGCCCTGCACAGGGAGCTACTAACTATGGCTACACCTTC	.	TRBJ1-2	TRBV4-2	.
CASSLGSVNSPLHF	TGTGCCAGCAGCTTAGGAAGCGTTAATTCACCCCTCCACTTT	many	TRBJ1-6	TRBV7-3	.
CASSPGVQTGTQYF	TGTGCCAGCTCACCGGGCGTACAGACGGGGACCCAGTACTTC	.	TRBJ2-5	TRBV18	.
CASSLGAGGPGELFF	TGCGCCAGCAGCTTGGGAGCGGGGGGTCCCGGGGAGCTGTTTTTT	.	TRBJ2-2	TRBV5-1	TRBD2
CASSQSGPRGENLFF	TGTGCCAGCAGCCAGTCCGGGCCTAGGGGGGAAAACCTGTTTTTT	.	TRBJ1-4	TRBV12-3/TRBV12-4	.
CASSQAGSGGNTIYF	TGTGCCAGCAGCCAAGCAGGGTCTGGTGGAAACACCATATATTTT	few	TRBJ1-3	TRBV3-1	.
CSATIVGLAGGSPYEQYF	TGCAGTGCTACGATAGTGGGACTAGCGGGAGGTTCCCCCTACGAGCAGTACTTC	many	TRBJ2-7	TRBV20-1	TRBD2
CASSYRHGATDTQYF	TGCGCCAGCAGCTACCGCCACGGTGCCACAGATACGCAATATTTT	.	TRBJ2-3	TRBV5-1	.
CSASGGTNEKLFF	TGCAGTGCTAGTGGCGGCACTAATGAAAAACTGTTTTTT	many	TRBJ1-4	TRBV20-1	.
CSVVRGPYEQYF	TGCAGCGTTGTTCGGGGTCCCTACGAGCAGTACTTC	.	TRBJ2-7	TRBV29-1	.
CATSRGSRGYTF	TGTGCCACCAGCAGAGGAAGCCGTGGCTACACCTTC	.	TRBJ1-2	TRBV15	.
CSSEEGIQRKTQYF	TGCAGCAGTGAGGAAGGGATTCAACGGAAGACCCAGTACTTC	few	TRBJ2-5	TRBV20-1	.
CASSLGGTGNTEAFF	TGCGCCAGCAGCTTGGGCGGGACAGGGAACACTGAAGCTTTCTTT	many	TRBJ1-1	TRBV5-1	TRBD1
CASSLRSSAGPTDTQYF	TGTGCCAGCAGCTTGAGGTCATCGGCGGGACCCACAGATACGCAGTATTTT	few	TRBJ2-3	TRBV5-6	.
CASSLKGGTDTQYF	TGTGCCAGCAGCTTAAAAGGGGGGACAGATACGCAGTATTTT	.	TRBJ2-3	TRBV7-6	.
CASSHGDGYSGANVLTF	TGTGCCAGCAGCCATGGGGACGGCTACTCTGGGGCCAACGTCCTGACTTTC	once	TRBJ2-6	TRBV11-1	.
CSLATGGRETQYF	TGCAGCTTAGCCACAGGGGGCCGGGAGACCCAGTACTTC	.	TRBJ2-5	TRBV29-1	TRBD1
CASSPEGTQPQHF	TGTGCCAGCAGCCCCGAAGGGACTCAGCCCCAGCATTTT	many	TRBJ1-5	TRBV7-3	.
CAWSRQITYEQYF	TGTGCCTGGAGTCGACAGATAACCTACGAGCAGTACTTC	few	TRBJ2-7	TRBV30	.
CATSYTTGELFF	TGTGCCACCAGTTATACTACCGGGGAGCTGTTTTTT	few	TRBJ2-2	TRBV24-1	.
CASSSEGGRAVNEQFF	TGTGCCAGCAGCTCAGAGGGCGGGAGGGCCGTCAATGAGCAGTTCTTC	many	TRBJ2-1	TRBV9	TRBD2
CASSPRENTIYF	TGTGCCAGCAGTCCTAGGGAAAACACCATATATTTT	many	TRBJ1-3	TRBV6-1	.
CASSLNTGVSKNIQYF	TGTGCCAGCAGCTTAAATACAGGGGTTTCCAAAAACATTCAGTACTTC	few	TRBJ2-4	TRBV7-3	TRBD1
CASSSSPASGTGELFF	TGTGCCAGCAGCTCCTCTCCGGCGAGCGGGACCGGGGAGCTGTTTTTT	many	TRBJ2-2	TRBV7-3	.
CASSYYDSSGANVLTF	TGCGCCAGCAGCTACTATGACAGCTCTGGGGCCAACGTCCTGACTTTC	many	TRBJ2-6	TRBV5-1	.
CASSLAQGFYGYTF	TGTGCCAGCAGCTTAGCGCAAGGGTTCTATGGCTACACCTTC	many	TRBJ1-2	TRBV7-9	.
CASSDFSGARELFF	TGTGCCAGCAGTGACTTTTCGGGCGCCCGGGAGCTGTTTTTT	.	TRBJ2-2	TRBV2	.
CASSLLNSEREQYF	TGTGCCAGCAGTTTACTCAATAGCGAGCGCGAGCAGTACTTC	.	TRBJ2-7	TRBV12-3/TRBV12-4	.
CSASVGGIYEQYF	TGCAGTGCTAGCGTTGGGGGGATCTACGAGCAGTACTTC	many	TRBJ2-7	TRBV20-1	.
CSVEETGVGYGYTF	TGCAGCGTTGAGGAAACAGGGGTTGGGTATGGCTACACCTTC	.	TRBJ1-2	TRBV29-1	TRBD1
CATRKYPEGSNGETQYF	TGTGCCACCAGAAAGTACCCGGAGGGGTCCAACGGAGAGACCCAGTACTTC	few	TRBJ2-5	TRBV15	.
CASSVTGSEGYTF	TGTGCCAGCAGCGTCACAGGGTCTGAGGGCTACACCTTC	.	TRBJ1-2	TRBV9	.
CASSLPGSGTDTQYF	TGTGCCAGCAGCCTTCCCGGGTCGGGCACAGATACGCAGTATTTT	.	TRBJ2-3	TRBV3-1	.
CASITGGEQYF	TGTGCCAGCATCACTGGGGGTGAGCAGTACTTC	.	TRBJ2-7	TRBV25-1	.
CASSPFSGVSSYNEQFF	TGTGCCAGCAGTCCCTTTAGCGGGGTCAGCTCCTACAATGAGCAGTTCTTC	.	TRBJ2-1	TRBV28	TRBD2